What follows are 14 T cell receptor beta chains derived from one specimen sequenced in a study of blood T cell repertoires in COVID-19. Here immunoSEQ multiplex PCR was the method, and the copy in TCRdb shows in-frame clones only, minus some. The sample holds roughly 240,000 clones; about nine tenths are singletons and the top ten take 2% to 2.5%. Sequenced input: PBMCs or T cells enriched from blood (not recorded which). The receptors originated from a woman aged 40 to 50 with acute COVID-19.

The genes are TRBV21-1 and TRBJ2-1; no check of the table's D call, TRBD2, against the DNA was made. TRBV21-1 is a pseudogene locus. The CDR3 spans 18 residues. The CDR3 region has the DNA TGTGCCAGCAGCAAAACTCCTTTAGCGGGGGCCTCCTACAATGAGCAGTTCTTC. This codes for CASSKTPLAGASYNEQFF.

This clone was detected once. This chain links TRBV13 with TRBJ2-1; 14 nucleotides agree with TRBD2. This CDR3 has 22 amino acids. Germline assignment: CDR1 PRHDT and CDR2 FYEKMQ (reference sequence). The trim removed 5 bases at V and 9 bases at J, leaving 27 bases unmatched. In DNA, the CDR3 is TGTGCCAGCAGCAGACAAACCCCCGGGACTAGCGGGAGTGTCAGAATAGTTAGTGAGCAGTTCTTC. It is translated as CASSRQTPGTSGSVRIVSEQFF.

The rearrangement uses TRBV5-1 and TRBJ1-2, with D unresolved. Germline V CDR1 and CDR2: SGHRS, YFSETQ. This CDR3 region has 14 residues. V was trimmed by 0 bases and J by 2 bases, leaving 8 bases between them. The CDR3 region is CASSLETANYGYTF. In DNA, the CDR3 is TGCGCCAGCAGCTTGGAGACTGCCAACTATGGCTACACCTTC.

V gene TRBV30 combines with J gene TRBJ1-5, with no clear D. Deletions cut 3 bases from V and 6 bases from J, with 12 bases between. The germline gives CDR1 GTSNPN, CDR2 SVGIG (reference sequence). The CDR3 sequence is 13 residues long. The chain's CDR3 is CAWSRGLGQPQHF. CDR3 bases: TGTGCCTGGAGCCGGGGATTAGGTCAGCCCCAGCATTTT.

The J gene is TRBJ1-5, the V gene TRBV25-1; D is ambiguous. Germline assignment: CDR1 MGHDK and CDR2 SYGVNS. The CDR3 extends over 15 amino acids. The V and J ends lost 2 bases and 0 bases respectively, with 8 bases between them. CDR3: CASSEGQVSNQPQHF. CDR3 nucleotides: TGTGCCAGCAGTGAAGGGCAGGTTAGCAATCAGCCCCAGCATTTT. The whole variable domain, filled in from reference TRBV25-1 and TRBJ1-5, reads EADIYQTPRYLVIGTGKKITLECSQTMGHDKMYWYQQDPGMELHLIHYSYGVNSTEKGDLSSESTVSRIRTEHFPLTLESARPSHTSQYLCASSEGQVSNQPQHFGDGTRLSIL.

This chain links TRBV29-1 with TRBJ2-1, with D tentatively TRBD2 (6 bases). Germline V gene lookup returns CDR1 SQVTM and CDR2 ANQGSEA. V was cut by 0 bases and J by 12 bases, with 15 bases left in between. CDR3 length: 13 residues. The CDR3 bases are TGCAGCGTTGAAGAATGGGGTAGCGGTTCGCAGTTCTTC. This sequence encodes CSVEEWGSGSQFF.

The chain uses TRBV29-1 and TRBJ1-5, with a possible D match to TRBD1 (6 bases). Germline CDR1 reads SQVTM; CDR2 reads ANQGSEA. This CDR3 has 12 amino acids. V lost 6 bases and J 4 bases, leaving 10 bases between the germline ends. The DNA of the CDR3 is TGCAGCGTAACACAGGGTAATCAGCCCCAGCATTTT. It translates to CSVTQGNQPQHF.

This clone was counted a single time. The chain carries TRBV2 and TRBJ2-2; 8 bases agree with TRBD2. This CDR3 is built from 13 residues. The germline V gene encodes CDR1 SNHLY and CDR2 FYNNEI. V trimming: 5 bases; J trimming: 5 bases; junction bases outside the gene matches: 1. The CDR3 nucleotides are TGTGCCAGCAGTAGCGGGAGAACCGGGGAGCTGTTTTTT. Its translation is CASSSGRTGELFF. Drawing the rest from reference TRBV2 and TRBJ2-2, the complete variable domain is EPEVTQTPSHQVTQMGQEVILRCVPISNHLYFYWYRQILGQKVEFLVSFYNNEISEKSEIFDDQFSVERPDGSNFTLKIRSTKLEDSAMYFCASSSGRTGELFFGEGSRLTVL.

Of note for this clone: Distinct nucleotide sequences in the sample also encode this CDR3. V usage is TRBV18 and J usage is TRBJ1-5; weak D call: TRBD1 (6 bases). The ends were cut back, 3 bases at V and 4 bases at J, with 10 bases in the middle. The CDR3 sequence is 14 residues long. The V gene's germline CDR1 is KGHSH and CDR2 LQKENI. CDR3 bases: TGTGCCAGCTCACCGAGCCAGGGGAATCAGCCCCAGCATTTT. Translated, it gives CASSPSQGNQPQHF.

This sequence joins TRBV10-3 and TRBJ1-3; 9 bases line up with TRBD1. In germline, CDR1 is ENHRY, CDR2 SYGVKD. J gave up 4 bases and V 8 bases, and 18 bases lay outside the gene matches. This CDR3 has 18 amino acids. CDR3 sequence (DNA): TGTGCCATCGGGGTCCCGGGACAGGGCGGATTGTCCGGAAACACCATATATTTT. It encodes CAIGVPGQGGLSGNTIYF.

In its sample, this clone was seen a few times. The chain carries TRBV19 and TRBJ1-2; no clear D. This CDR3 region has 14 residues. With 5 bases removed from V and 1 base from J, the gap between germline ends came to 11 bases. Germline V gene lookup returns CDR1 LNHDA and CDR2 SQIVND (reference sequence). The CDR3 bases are TGTGCCAGTAGTGAACAGTCTAATAACTATGGCTACACCTTC. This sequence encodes CASSEQSNNYGYTF.

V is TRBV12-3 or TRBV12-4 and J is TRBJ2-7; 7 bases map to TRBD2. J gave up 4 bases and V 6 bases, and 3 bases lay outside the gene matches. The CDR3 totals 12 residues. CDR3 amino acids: CASSPGGYEQYV. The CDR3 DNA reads TGTGCCAGCAGCCCGGGGGGATACGAGCAGTACGTC.

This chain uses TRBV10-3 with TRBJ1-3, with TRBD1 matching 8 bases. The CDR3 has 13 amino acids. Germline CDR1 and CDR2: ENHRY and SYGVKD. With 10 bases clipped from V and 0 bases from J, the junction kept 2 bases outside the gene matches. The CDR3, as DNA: TGTGCCACCGGACAGGGCTCTGGAAACACCATATATTTT. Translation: CATGQGSGNTIYF.

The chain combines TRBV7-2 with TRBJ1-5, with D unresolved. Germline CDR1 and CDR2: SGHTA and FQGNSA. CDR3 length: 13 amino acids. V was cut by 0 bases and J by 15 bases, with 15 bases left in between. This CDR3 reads CASSLAPSQSAHF. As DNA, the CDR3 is TGTGCCAGCAGCTTAGCGCCCAGTCAGTCCGCGCATTTT.